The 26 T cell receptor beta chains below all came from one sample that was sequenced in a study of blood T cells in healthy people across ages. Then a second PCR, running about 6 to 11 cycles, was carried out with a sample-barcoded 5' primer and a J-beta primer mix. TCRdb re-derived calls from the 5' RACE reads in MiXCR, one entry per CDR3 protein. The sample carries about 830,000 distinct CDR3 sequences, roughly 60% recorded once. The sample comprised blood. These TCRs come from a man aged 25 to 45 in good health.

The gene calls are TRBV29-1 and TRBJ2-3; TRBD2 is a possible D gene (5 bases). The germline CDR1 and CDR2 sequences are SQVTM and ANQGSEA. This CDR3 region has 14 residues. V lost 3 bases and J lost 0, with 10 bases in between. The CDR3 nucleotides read TGCAGCGTTGAGCTCTGGACTAGCACAGATACGCAGTATTTT. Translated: CSVELWTSTDTQYF.

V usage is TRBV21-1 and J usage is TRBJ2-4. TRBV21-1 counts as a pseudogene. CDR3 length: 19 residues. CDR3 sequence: CASSKAENDSWRLSDIQYF. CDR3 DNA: TGTGCCAGCAGCAAAGCCGAAAATGATAGCTGGCGGTTGAGTGACATTCAGTACTTC.

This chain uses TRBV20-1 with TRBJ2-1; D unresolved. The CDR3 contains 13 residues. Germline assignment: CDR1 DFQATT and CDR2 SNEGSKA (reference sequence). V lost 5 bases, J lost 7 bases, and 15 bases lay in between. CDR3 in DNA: TGCAGTGCTTCTGACTTTCCTTCAAATGAGCAGTTCTTC. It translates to CSASDFPSNEQFF.

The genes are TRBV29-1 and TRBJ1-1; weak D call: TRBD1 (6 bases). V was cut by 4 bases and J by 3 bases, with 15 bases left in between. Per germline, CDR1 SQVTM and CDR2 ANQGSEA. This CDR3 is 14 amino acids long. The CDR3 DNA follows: TGCAGCGTTGGACAGGCCGGAGGGCACACTGAAGCTTTCTTT. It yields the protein CSVGQAGGHTEAFF.

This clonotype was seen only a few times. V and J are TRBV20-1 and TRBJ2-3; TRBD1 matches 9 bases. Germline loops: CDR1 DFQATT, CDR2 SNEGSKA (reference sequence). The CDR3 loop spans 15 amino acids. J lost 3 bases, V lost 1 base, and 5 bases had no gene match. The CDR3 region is CSARAGQGLTDTQYF. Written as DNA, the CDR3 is TGCAGTGCTAGAGCTGGACAGGGGTTGACAGATACGCAGTATTTT.

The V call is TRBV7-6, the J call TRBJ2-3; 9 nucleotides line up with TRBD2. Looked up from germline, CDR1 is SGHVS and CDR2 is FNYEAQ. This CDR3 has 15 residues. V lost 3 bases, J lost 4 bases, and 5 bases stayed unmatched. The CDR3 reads CASSFMAGGADTQYF. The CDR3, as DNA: TGTGCCAGCAGCTTTATGGCGGGGGGGGCAGATACGCAGTATTTT.

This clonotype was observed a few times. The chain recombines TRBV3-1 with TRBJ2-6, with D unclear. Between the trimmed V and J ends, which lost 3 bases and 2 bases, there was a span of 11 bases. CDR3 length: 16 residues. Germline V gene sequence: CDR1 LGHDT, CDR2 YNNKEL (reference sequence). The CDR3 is CASSQQPAAGANVLTF. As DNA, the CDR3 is TGTGCCAGCAGCCAGCAGCCCGCCGCTGGGGCCAACGTCCTGACTTTC.

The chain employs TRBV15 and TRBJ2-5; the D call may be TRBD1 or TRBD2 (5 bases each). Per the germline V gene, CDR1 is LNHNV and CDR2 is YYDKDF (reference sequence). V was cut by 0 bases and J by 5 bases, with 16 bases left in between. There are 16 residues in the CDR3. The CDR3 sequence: CATSRDQTLRGETQYF. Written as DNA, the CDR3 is TGTGCCACCAGCAGAGATCAGACTCTCCGGGGCGAGACCCAGTACTTC.

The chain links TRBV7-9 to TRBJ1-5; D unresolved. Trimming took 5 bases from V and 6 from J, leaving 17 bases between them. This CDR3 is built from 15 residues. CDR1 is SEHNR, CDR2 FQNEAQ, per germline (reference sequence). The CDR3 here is CASSNSRLPRQPQHF. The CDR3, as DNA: TGTGCCAGCAGCAACTCCAGGTTACCGCGTCAGCCCCAGCATTTT.

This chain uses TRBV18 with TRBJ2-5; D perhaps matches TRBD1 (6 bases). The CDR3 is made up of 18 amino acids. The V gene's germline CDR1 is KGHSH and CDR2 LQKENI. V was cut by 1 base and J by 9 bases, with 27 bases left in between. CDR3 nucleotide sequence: TGTGCCAGCTCACCACGGGCAAAGAGGACAGCTACATCCGGGGCCCAGTACTTC. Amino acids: CASSPRAKRTATSGAQYF.

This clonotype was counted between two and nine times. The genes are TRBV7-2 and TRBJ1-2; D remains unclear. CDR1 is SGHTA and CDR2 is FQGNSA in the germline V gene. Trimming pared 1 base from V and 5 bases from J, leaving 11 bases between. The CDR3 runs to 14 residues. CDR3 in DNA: TGTGCCAGCAGCTTAGGTCCGCCTTCTTATGGCTACACCTTC. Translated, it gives CASSLGPPSYGYTF.

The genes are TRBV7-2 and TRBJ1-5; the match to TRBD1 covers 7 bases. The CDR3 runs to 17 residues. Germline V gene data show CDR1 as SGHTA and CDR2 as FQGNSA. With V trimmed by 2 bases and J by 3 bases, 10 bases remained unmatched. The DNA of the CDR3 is TGTGCCAGCAGCTTAACCGGACAGGCCAAGTACAATCAGCCCCAGCATTTT. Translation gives CASSLTGQAKYNQPQHF.

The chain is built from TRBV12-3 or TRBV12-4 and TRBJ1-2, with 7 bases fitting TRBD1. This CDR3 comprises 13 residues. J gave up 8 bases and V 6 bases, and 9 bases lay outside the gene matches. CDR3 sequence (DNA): TGTGCCAGCAGCCGAGACAGGGTTACGGGCTACACCTTC. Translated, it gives CASSRDRVTGYTF.

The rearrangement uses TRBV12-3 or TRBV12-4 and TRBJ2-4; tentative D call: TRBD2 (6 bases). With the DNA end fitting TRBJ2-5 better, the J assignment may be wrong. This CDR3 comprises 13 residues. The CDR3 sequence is CASTHMGGETQYF. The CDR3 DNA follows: TGTGCCAGCACTCATATGGGGGGAGAGACCCAGTACTTC.

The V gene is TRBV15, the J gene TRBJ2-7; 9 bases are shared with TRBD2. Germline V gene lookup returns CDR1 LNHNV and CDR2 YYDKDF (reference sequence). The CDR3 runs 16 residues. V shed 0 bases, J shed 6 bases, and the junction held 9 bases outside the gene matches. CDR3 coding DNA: TGTGCCACCAGCAGAGATCAAAGTAGCGGGGGAGTCGAGCAGTACTTC. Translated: CATSRDQSSGGVEQYF.

Here the CDR3 DNA reads TGCGCCAGCAGCTTGATGGCAACGAACTACGAGCAGTACTTC. Translated, it gives CASSLMATNYEQYF. This chain uses TRBV5-1 with TRBJ2-7; D call uncertain. Germline lookup yields CDR1 SGHRS and CDR2 YFSETQ. The CDR3 is made up of 14 amino acids. V lost 1 base and J lost 3, with 11 bases in between.

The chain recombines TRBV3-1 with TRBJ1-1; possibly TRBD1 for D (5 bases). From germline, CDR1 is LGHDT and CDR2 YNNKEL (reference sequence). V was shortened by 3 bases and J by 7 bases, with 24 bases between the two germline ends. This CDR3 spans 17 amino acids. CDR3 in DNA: TGTGCCAGCAGCCAGGTTTCGGGGGGATGGGGAAAGGGTGAAGCTTTCTTT. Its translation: CASSQVSGGWGKGEAFF. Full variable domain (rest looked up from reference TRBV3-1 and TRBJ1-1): DTAVSQTPKYLVTQMGNDKSIKCEQNLGHDTMYWYKQDSKKFLKIMFSYNNKELIINETVPNRFSPKSPDKAHLNLHINSLELGDSAVYFCASSQVSGGWGKGEAFFGQGTRLTVV.

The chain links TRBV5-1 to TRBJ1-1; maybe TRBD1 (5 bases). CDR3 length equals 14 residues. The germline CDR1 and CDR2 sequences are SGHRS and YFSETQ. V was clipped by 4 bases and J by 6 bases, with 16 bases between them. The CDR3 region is CASSRGGFIPEAFF. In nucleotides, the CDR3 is TGCGCCAGCAGCCGGGGGGGGTTTATCCCTGAAGCTTTCTTT. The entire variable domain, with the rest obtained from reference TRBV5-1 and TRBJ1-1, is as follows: KAGVTQTPRYLIKTRGQQVTLSCSPISGHRSVSWYQQTPGQGLQFLFEYFSETQRNKGNFPGRFSGRQFSNSRSEMNVSTLELGDSALYLCASSRGGFIPEAFFGQGTRLTVV.

In nucleotides, the CDR3 is TGTGCCAGCAGTGGGACAGGGCTCGGCGAGCAGTACTTC. It is translated as CASSGTGLGEQYF. The chain combines TRBV6-2 or TRBV6-3 with TRBJ2-7, with 9 bases lining up with TRBD1. V lost 5 bases, J lost 6 bases, and 5 bases stayed unmatched. The CDR3 runs to 13 residues. Germline V CDR1 and CDR2: MNHEY, SVGEGT.

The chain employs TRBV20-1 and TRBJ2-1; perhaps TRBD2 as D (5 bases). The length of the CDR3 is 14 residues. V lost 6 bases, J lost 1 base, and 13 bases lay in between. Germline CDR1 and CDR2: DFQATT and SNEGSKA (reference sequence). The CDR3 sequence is CSAPLAASYNEQFF. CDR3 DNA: TGCAGTGCGCCCCTAGCCGCATCCTACAATGAGCAGTTCTTC.

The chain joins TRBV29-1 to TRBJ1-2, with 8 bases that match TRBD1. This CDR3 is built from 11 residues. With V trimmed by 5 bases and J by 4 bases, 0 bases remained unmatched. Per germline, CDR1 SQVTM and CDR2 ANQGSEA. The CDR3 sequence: CSVQGAYGYTF. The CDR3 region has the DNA TGCAGCGTTCAGGGGGCCTATGGCTACACCTTC.

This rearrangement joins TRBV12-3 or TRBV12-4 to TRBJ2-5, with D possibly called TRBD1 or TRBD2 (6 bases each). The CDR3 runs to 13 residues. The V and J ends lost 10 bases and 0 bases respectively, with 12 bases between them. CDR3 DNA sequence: TGTGCCACCAACAGGGACTACCAAGAGACCCAGTACTTC. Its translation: CATNRDYQETQYF.

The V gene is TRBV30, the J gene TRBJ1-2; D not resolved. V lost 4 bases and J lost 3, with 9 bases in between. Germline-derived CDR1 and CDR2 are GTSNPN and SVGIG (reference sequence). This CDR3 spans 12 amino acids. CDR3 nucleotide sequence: TGTGCCTGGACCCGGACCTACTATGGCTACACCTTC. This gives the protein CAWTRTYYGYTF.

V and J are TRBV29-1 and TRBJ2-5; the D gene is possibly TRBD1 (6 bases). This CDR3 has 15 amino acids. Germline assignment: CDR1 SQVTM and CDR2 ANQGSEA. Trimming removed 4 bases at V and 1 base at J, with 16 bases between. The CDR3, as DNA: TGCAGCGTTGGGTATACCAGGGGATTCCAAGAGACCCAGTACTTC. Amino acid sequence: CSVGYTRGFQETQYF.

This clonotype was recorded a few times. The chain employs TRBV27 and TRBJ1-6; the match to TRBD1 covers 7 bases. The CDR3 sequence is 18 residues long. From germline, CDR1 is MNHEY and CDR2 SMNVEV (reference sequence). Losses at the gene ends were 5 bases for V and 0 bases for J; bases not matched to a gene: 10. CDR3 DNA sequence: TGTGCCAGCAGTCGACAGGGTCATGGAGACTCCTATAATTCACCCCTCCACTTT. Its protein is CASSRQGHGDSYNSPLHF.

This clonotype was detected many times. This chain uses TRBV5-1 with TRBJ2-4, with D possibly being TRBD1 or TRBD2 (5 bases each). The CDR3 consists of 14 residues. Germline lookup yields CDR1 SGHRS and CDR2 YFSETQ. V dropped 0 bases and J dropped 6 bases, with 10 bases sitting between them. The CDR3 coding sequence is TGCGCCAGCAGCTTGGCGGTTGGGGGAAACATTCAGTACTTC. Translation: CASSLAVGGNIQYF.